This TCR beta chain was sequenced for a study of T cells in Graves' hyperthyroidism and ophthalmopathy. Study in general: Peripheral blood was taken when the disease was first diagnosed, before any treatment began. Points from the study as a whole: Within blood appeared most thyroid clonotypes that had expanded above 0.001.

What was amplified from RNA transcripts were TCR beta CDR3 regions. First-round RT-PCR of the TCR CDR3 relied on the HTBI primer set. TCRdb used MiXCR to reprocess the multiplex PCR reads, holding one entry per CDR3 protein. The sample has approximately 400,000 distinct CDR3 sequences; approximately 14% are singletons. CDR1 MNHEY and CDR2 SVGEGT come from the germline V gene. The J segment lost 0 bases and the V segment lost 6 bases, leaving 6 bases of the junction unmatched. The CDR3 has 17 residues. Comments on this clonotype: Its antigen remains unknown.

The material sequenced was blood. This receptor was identified in a woman aged 18-29 years with Graves' hyperthyroidism. The gene calls are TRBV6-2 or TRBV6-3 and TRBJ2-7, with 15 bases lining up with TRBD2. CDR3 amino acids: CASRWTSGRATSYEQYF. In DNA form, the CDR3 reads TGTGCCAGCAGGTGGACTAGCGGGAGGGCCACCTCCTACGAGCAGTACTTC.